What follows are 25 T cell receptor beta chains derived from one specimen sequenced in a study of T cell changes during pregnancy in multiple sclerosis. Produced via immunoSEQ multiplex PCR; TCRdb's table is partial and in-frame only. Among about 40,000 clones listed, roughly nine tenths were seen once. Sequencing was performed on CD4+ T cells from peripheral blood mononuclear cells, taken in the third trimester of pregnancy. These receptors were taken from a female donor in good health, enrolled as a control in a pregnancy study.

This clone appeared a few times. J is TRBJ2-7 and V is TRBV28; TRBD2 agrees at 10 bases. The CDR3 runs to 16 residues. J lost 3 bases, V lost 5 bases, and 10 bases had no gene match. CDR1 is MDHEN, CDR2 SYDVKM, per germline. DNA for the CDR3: TGTGCCAGCAGTCATAGCGGGAGGACTCTATACTACGAGCAGTACTTC. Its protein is CASSHSGRTLYYEQYF.

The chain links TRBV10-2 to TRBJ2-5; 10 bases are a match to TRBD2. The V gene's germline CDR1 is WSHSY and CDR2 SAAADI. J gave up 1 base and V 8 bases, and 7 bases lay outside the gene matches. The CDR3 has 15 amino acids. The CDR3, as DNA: TGCGCCAGCCGGGATAGCGGGGGGCCCCAAGAGACCCAGTACTTC. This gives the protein CASRDSGGPQETQYF.

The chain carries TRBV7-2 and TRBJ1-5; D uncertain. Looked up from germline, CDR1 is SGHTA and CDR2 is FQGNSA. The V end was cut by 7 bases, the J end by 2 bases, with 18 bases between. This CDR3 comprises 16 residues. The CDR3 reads CASKDTGWERNQPQHF. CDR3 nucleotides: TGTGCCAGCAAGGATACTGGGTGGGAGCGCAATCAGCCCCAGCATTTT.

CDR3 nucleotides: TGTGCCAGCACCTATGGACAGGGCTGGTACGAGCAGTACTTC. Translating gives CASTYGQGWYEQYF. The chain has TRBV6-6 and TRBJ2-7, with 8 nucleotides matching TRBD1. The CDR3 length is 14 residues. V lost 7 bases and J lost 4; bases outside the gene matches: 9. Germline loops: CDR1 MNHNY, CDR2 SVGAGI (reference sequence).

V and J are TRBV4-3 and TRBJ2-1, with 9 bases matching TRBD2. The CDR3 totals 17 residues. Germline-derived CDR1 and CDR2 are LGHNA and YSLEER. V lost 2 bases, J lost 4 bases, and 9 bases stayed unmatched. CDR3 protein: CASSQKSDSGGYNEQFF. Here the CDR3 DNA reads TGCGCCAGCAGCCAAAAATCGGATAGCGGGGGATACAATGAGCAGTTCTTC.

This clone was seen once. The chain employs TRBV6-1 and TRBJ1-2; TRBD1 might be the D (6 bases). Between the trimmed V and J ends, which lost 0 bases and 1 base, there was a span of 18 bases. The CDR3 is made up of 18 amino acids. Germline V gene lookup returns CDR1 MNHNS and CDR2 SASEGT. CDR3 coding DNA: TGTGCCAGCAGTGAAGCGGACAGAACAGGAGTACTTAACTATGGCTACACCTTC. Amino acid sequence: CASSEADRTGVLNYGYTF.

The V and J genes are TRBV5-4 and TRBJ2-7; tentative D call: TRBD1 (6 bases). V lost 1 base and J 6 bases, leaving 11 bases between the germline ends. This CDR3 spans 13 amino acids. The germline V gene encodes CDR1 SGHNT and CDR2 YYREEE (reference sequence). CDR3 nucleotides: TGTGCCAGCAGCTTGCAGGGGATCCCCGAGCAGTACTTC. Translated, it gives CASSLQGIPEQYF.

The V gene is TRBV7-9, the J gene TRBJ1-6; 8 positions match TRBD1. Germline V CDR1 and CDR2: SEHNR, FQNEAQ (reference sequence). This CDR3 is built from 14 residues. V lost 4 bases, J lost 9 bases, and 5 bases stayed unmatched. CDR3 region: CASSWTGRSSPLHF. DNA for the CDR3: TGTGCCAGCAGCTGGACAGGGAGGAGTTCACCCCTCCACTTT. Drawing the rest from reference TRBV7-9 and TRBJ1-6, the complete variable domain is DTGVSQNPRHKITKRGQNVTFRCDPISEHNRLYWYRQTLGQGPEFLTYFQNEAQLEKSRLLSDRFSAERPKGSFSTLEIQRTEQGDSAMYLCASSWTGRSSPLHFGNGTRLTVT.

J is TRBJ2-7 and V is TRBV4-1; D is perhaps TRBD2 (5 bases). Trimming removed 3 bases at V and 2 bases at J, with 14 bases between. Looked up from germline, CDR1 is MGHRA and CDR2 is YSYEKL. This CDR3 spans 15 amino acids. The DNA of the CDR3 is TGCGCCAGCAGCCACCAGCAGAGCGGCCCCTACGAGCAGTACTTC. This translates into CASSHQQSGPYEQYF.

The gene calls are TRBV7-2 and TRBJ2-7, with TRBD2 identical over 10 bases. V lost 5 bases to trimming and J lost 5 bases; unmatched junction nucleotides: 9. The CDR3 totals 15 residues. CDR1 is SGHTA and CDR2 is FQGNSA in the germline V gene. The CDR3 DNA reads TGTGCCAGCAGCGGAGCCGGGACTAGCGAGAACGAGCAGTACTTC. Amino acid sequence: CASSGAGTSENEQYF.

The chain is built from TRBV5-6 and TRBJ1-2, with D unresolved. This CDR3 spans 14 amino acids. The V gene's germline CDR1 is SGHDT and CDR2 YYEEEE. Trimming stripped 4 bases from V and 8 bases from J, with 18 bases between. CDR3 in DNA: TGTGCCAGCAGCCTGCCGGCCCCCTATAGCGGCTACACCTTC. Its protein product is CASSLPAPYSGYTF.

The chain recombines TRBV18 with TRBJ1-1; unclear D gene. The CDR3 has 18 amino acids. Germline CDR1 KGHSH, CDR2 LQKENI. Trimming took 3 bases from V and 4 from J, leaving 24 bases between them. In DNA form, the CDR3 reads TGTGCCAGCTCACCGACTATTGAAAACGGACCCAGGCGCACTGAAGCTTTCTTT. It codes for CASSPTIENGPRRTEAFF.

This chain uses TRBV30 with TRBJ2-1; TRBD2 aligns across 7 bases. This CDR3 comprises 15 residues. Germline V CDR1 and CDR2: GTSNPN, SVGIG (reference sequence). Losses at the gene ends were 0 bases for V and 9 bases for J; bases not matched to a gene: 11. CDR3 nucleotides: TGTGCCTGGAGTGTTTTGAGCGGGACGTTCGGTGAGCAGTTCTTC. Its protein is CAWSVLSGTFGEQFF.

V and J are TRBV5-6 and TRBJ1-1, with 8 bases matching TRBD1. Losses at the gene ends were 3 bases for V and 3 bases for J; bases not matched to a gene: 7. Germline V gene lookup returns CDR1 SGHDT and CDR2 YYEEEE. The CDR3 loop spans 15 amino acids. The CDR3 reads CASSWRQGPYTEAFF. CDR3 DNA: TGTGCCAGCAGCTGGAGACAGGGGCCCTACACTGAAGCTTTCTTT. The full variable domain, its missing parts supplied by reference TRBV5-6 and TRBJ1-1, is DAGVTQSPTHLIKTRGQQVTLRCSPKSGHDTVSWYQQALGQGPQFIFQYYEEEERQRGNFPDRFSGHQFPNYSSELNVNALLLGDSALYLCASSWRQGPYTEAFFGQGTRLTVV.

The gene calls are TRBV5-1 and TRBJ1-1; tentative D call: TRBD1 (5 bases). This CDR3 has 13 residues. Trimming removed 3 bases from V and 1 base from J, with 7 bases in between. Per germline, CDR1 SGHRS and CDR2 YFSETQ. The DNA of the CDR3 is TGCGCCAGCAGCTCCGGACAGAACACTGAAGCTTTCTTT. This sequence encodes CASSSGQNTEAFF.

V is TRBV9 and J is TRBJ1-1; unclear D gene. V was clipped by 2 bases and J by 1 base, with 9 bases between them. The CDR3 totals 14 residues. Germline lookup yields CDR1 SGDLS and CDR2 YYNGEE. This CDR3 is CASSVEGTNTEAFF. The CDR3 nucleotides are TGTGCCAGCAGCGTGGAGGGTACGAACACTGAAGCTTTCTTT.

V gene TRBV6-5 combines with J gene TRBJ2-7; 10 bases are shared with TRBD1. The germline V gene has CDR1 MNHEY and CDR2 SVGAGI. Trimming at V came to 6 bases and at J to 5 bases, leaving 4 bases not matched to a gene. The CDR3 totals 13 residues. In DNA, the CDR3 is TGTGCCAGCAGGACGACAGGGGGCCACGAGCAGTACTTC. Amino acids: CASRTTGGHEQYF.

The CDR3: CASSQERGSEQYF. In nucleotides, the CDR3 is TGCGCCAGCAGCCAAGAAAGGGGTTCCGAGCAGTACTTC. The rearrangement uses TRBV4-1 and TRBJ2-7; D possibly corresponds to TRBD1 (5 bases). V was pared by 0 bases and J by 6 bases, with 9 bases between. This CDR3 comprises 13 residues. Germline V gene sequence: CDR1 MGHRA, CDR2 YSYEKL.

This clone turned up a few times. Written as DNA, the CDR3 is TGTGCCAGTAGTGGCCGGACACGCATTTCAGATACGCAGTATTTT. It encodes CASSGRTRISDTQYF. The rearrangement uses TRBV19 and TRBJ2-3, with a tentative D call TRBD1 (5 bases). Germline V gene sequence: CDR1 LNHDA, CDR2 SQIVND (reference sequence). CDR3 length: 15 residues. V was clipped by 5 bases and J by 4 bases, with 16 bases between them.

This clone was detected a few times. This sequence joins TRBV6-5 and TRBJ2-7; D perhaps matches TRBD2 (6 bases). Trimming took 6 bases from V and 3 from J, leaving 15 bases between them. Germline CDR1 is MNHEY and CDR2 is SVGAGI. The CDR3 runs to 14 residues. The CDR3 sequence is CASSKFGGNYEQYF. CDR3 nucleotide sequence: TGTGCCAGCAGCAAATTTGGGGGGAACTACGAGCAGTACTTC.

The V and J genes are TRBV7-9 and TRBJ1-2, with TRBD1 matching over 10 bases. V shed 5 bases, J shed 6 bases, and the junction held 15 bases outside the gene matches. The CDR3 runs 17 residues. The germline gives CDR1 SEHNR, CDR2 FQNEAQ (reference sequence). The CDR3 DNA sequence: TGTGCCAGCAGCCCGTCTAGGGCGGGACAGGGGTCGGATGGCTACACCTTC. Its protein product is CASSPSRAGQGSDGYTF.

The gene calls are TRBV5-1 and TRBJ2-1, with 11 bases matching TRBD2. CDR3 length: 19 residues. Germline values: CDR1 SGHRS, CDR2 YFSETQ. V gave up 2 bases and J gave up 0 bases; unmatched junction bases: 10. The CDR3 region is CASSFLGGLAVSSYNEQFF. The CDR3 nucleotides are TGCGCCAGCAGCTTCCTCGGGGGACTAGCGGTCAGCTCCTACAATGAGCAGTTCTTC.

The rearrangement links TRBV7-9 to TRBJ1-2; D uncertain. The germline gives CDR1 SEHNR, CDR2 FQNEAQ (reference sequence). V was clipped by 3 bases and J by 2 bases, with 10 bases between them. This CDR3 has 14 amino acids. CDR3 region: CASSFGGLNYGYTF. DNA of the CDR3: TGTGCCAGCAGCTTCGGAGGACTGAACTATGGCTACACCTTC.

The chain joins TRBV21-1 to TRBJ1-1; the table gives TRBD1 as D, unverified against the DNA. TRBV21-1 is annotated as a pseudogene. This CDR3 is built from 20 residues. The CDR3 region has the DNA TGTGCCAGCAGCTCACCGGGACATATTAAAAGAACGCTCGAGAACACTGAAGCTTTCTTT. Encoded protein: CASSSPGHIKRTLENTEAFF.

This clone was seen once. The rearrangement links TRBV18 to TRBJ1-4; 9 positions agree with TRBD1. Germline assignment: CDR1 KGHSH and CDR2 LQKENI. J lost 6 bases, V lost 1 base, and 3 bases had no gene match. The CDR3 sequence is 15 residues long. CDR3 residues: CASSPLQGAHEKLFF. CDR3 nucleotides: TGTGCCAGCTCACCACTACAGGGGGCTCATGAAAAACTGTTTTTT.